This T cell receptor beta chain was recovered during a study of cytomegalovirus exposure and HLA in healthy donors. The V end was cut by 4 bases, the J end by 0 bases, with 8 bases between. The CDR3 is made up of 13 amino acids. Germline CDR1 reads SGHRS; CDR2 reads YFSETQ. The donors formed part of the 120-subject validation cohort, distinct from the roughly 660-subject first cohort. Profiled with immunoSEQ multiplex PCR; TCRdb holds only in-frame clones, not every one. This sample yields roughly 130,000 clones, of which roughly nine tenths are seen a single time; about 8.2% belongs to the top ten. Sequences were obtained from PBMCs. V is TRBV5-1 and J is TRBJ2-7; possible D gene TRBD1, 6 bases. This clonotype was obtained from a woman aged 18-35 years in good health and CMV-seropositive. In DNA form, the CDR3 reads TGCGCCAGCAGCCGGGACATCTCCTACGAGCAGTACTTC. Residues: CASSRDISYEQYF.